These T cell receptor beta chains were read from a single sample in a study of neurological immune-mediated disorders. TCRdb called the 5' RACE reads again in MiXCR, with one record for every CDR3 protein. Here the sample spans 25,000 to 30,000 distinct CDR3 sequences, 3% to 3.5% being singletons. The sample taken for sequencing was PBMCs. These TCRs come from a woman younger than 45 with multiple sclerosis. CDR3s include the opening cysteine and the closing phenylalanine or tryptophan. D genes are given only for firm matches. Only part of the rows carry a size: once, few, many, or a class if the clone is expanded.

v_call	clone_size	d_call	j_call	cdr3_aa	cdr3_nt
TRBV6-2/TRBV6-3	many	NA	TRBJ1-1	CASKNTGTSTEAFF	TGTGCCAGCAAGAATACGGGCACGAGCACTGAAGCTTTCTTT
TRBV5-1	many	NA	TRBJ1-2	CASSALTGPVDGYTF	TGCGCCAGCAGCGCGTTGACAGGCCCGGTCGATGGCTACACCTTC
TRBV5-1	many	NA	TRBJ2-5	CASNLGGALETQYF	TGCGCCAGCAACTTGGGTGGCGCACTAGAGACCCAGTACTTC
TRBV2	many	NA	TRBJ2-1	CASSATSRSYNEQFF	TGTGCCAGCAGTGCAACTAGCCGGTCCTACAATGAGCAGTTCTTC
TRBV20-1	NA	TRBD1	TRBJ1-1	CSARTGGFEAFF	TGCAGTGCTAGGACAGGGGGCTTTGAAGCTTTCTTT
TRBV5-1	many	TRBD2	TRBJ2-1	CASSLAVAGGRGEQFF	TGCGCCAGCAGCTTGGCGGTAGCGGGGGGGCGTGGTGAGCAGTTCTTC
TRBV15	many	NA	TRBJ1-2	CATGGGYGYTF	TGTGCCACCGGTGGGGGGTATGGCTACACCTTC
TRBV5-1	many	NA	TRBJ1-6	CATRTEGDSPLHF	TGCGCCACCCGGACAGAAGGAGATTCACCCCTCCACTTT
TRBV11-2	many	NA	TRBJ1-5	CASSLGTGNRVNQPQHF	TGTGCCAGCAGCTTAGGTACAGGGAATCGAGTTAATCAGCCCCAGCATTTT
TRBV15	many	NA	TRBJ1-2	CATSRDPGTEYGYTF	TGTGCCACCAGCAGAGATCCCGGGACTGAGTATGGCTACACCTTC
TRBV6-1	many	TRBD1	TRBJ1-5	CASRQGLNQPQHF	TGTGCCAGCAGACAGGGGCTAAATCAGCCCCAGCATTTT
TRBV28	many	NA	TRBJ1-1	CASSFYVNTEAFF	TGTGCCAGCAGTTTCTACGTGAACACTGAAGCTTTCTTT
TRBV5-6	many	NA	TRBJ1-2	CASSSLAVGTGYTF	TGTGCCAGCAGCTCTCTAGCCGTCGGTACAGGCTACACCTTC
TRBV7-2	many	TRBD1	TRBJ2-7	CASSLAGGVLGEQYF	TGTGCCAGCAGCTTAGCAGGGGGCGTCTTAGGTGAGCAGTACTTC
TRBV7-8	many	NA	TRBJ1-1	CASSPVVTFEAFF	TGTGCCAGCAGCCCCGTTGTGACCTTTGAAGCTTTCTTT
TRBV5-1	NA	TRBD1	TRBJ1-3	CASSTGQGDSGNTIYF	TGCGCCAGCAGCACTGGACAGGGGGATTCTGGAAACACCATATATTTT
TRBV6-2/TRBV6-3	many	NA	TRBJ2-1	CASTSRSAHEQFF	TGTGCCAGCACCTCCCGGTCGGCCCATGAGCAGTTCTTC
TRBV4-3	many	TRBD1	TRBJ2-6	CASSHNRGGANVLTF	TGCGCCAGCAGCCATAACAGGGGTGGGGCCAACGTCCTGACTTTC